Listed below are T cell receptor beta chains from one sample, sequenced in a study of cytomegalovirus exposure and HLA in healthy donors. Clones were read by immunoSEQ multiplex PCR, and TCRdb kept only the in-frame ones, dropping some. This sample yields 150,000 to 200,000 clones, of which about 90% are seen a single time; approximately 1.1% belongs to the top ten. Sequencing was done on a sample of PBMCs. These receptors originate from a boy aged 2-9 years in good health and CMV-seronegative. CDR3s include the opening cysteine and the closing phenylalanine or tryptophan. The order of the fields is V gene, J gene, D gene, CDR3 protein. A D gene is named only where the DNA matches it firmly.

TRBV6-5	TRBJ1-3	TRBD1	CASSLQGAGNTIYF
TRBV7-9	TRBJ2-4	TRBD1	CASSSGQGADKNIQYF
TRBV19	TRBJ2-5	NA	CASSQGGSGVRETQYF
TRBV28	TRBJ1-1	NA	CASSFSFRPEAFF
TRBV30	TRBJ2-7	NA	CAWMKGYEQYF
TRBV6-6	TRBJ1-2	NA	CASSYSIPGEGYTF
TRBV30	TRBJ1-3	NA	CAWNSGIRRGHTIYF
TRBV2	TRBJ2-5	TRBD2	CASKRLAGGGTGLGKTQYF
TRBV30	TRBJ1-3	NA	CAWRGVPVGGNTIYF
TRBV7-8	TRBJ2-7	TRBD2	CASSLSGGSYEQYF
TRBV7-3	TRBJ2-2	NA	CASSFTSSGELFF
TRBV28	TRBJ2-7	TRBD2	CASSLTGGLSHEQYF
TRBV6-5	TRBJ1-4	NA	CASSPTGFNEKLFF
TRBV5-4	TRBJ2-2	TRBD2	CASSLGAGRGGPDRELFF
TRBV18	TRBJ1-2	NA	CASSESAVVSYGYTF
TRBV18	TRBJ1-4	NA	CASSQTTGIGTNEKLFF
TRBV4-1	TRBJ2-7	NA	CASSQDMRGSSYEQYF
TRBV6-1	TRBJ1-4	NA	CASSQGGTNEKLFF
TRBV7-2	TRBJ1-1	NA	CASTNRIGATEAFF
TRBV6-1	TRBJ2-7	NA	CASSDNRNPVYEQYF
TRBV6-5	TRBJ1-5	TRBD1	CASSYQDRANQPQHF
TRBV5-1	TRBJ1-1	NA	CASSFEGYRGRTEAFF
TRBV15	TRBJ2-1	TRBD2	CATSRGGGPYNEQFF
TRBV9	NA	NA	CAAPRETKKEGVEQYF
TRBV5-4	TRBJ1-4	NA	CASSIGRGAAEKLFF
TRBV28	TRBJ2-7	NA	CASSPPAYYEQYF
TRBV7-9	TRBJ2-1	NA	CASSRPASSYNEQFF
TRBV30	TRBJ2-7	NA	CAWSGLEKEQYF
TRBV5-1	TRBJ2-1	NA	CASSLEGNEQFF
TRBV27	TRBJ2-2	NA	CASSLLQGTGTGELFF
TRBV13	TRBJ1-3	NA	CASSSTFNSGNTIYF
TRBV27	TRBJ1-6	TRBD1	CASSLPGQGSSPLHF
TRBV2	TRBJ2-7	TRBD2	CASVAGRERRLAESSYEQYF
TRBV7-2	TRBJ2-3	TRBD2	CASSLVRAGGYTDTQYF
TRBV30	TRBJ2-1	NA	CAWRDRDEQFF
TRBV2	TRBJ2-3	TRBD2	CASRVLAGGSTDTQYF
TRBV9	TRBJ2-5	TRBD1	CASSVGAGGGWETQYF
TRBV7-2	TRBJ2-3	NA	CASSLSQMADTQYF
TRBV30	TRBJ2-1	NA	CAWSKPQGRGYNEQFF
TRBV14	TRBJ1-1	TRBD1	CASSQYMQGATEAFF
TRBV11-3	TRBJ2-2	NA	CASAAGPVYTGELFF
TRBV19	TRBJ1-5	TRBD1	CASSTPGQGSQPQHF
TRBV27	TRBJ2-2	TRBD2	CASSVRLARGVGELFF
TRBV6-5	TRBJ2-5	NA	CASSYSRGGQETQYF
TRBV20-1	TRBJ2-1	NA	CSARGASEQFF
TRBV6-5	TRBJ1-5	TRBD1	CASSPTGGNQPQHF
TRBV15	TRBJ1-6	NA	CATSRDRAYNSPLHF
TRBV5-1	TRBJ2-6	TRBD1	CASSWKRQGDVLTF
TRBV5-1	TRBJ1-2	TRBD1	CASSKGQINNYGYTF
TRBV6-1	TRBJ1-2	NA	CASGRQSANYGYTF
TRBV4-1	TRBJ2-1	NA	CASSQQLATVAGNEQFF
TRBV6-1	TRBJ2-5	TRBD2	CASILTGGQETQYF
TRBV18	TRBJ1-4	TRBD1	CASSPSPGQGAEKLFF
TRBV7-2	TRBJ2-2	NA	CASSVGPTGELFF
TRBV5-6	TRBJ1-1	NA	CASSLKTGNTEAFF
TRBV4-2	TRBJ2-1	NA	CASSQVAQDPYNEQFF
TRBV11-2	TRBJ1-1	TRBD1	CASSLGEGGALTEAFF
TRBV7-8	TRBJ2-7	TRBD2	CASSLLAGDYEQYF
TRBV5-4	TRBJ2-5	TRBD2	CASSLGPSGGTPEYQETQYF
TRBV5-6	TRBJ1-1	NA	CASSLRGSGTEAFF